This TCR beta chain was captured by sequencing in a study of CD8+ T cells in alopecia areata. Study findings and constraints: On tofacitinib, scalp and blood still held many of the expanded lesional clones.

After isolation, RNA underwent reverse transcription to generate cDNA as the sequencing template. Sequencing was performed with immunoSEQ multiplex PCR; in TCRdb, only in-frame clones are kept and a portion is missing. The table has 130,000 or so clones, approximately 90% seen once; the top ten hold roughly 13%. About this clone: What it binds is unknown.

V shed 4 bases and J 3 bases; nucleotides not matched to a gene: 5. The CDR3 is made up of 14 amino acids. Germline CDR1 is SGDLS and CDR2 is YYNGEE. Treatment of the sample: oral pan-JAK inhibitor, 5-10 mg twice daily. Collected material from alopecia areata patients comprised lesional scalp punch biopsies and peripheral blood. This chain uses TRBV9 with TRBJ1-2; 8 bases are shared with TRBD1. This TCR derives from a human donor with alopecia areata. The sample in question was CD8+ T cells sorted from blood, obtained at week 4, from a patient treated with tofacitinib. The CDR3 reads CASSSSGGDYGYTF. In nucleotides, the CDR3 is TGTGCCAGCAGCTCATCAGGGGGCGACTATGGCTACACCTTC.